A selection of T cell receptor beta chains follows, all from one sample in a study of cytomegalovirus exposure and HLA in healthy donors. Profiling relied on immunoSEQ multiplex PCR, and the TCRdb table lists in-frame clones only, not all of them. This table has approximately 110,000 clones, 65% appearing once. Sequencing used PBMCs. These receptors were obtained from a young man in good health and CMV-seropositive. The CDR3 runs from the conserved cysteine through the conserved F or W. D genes are given only for firm matches. The size field is filled for only some rows; it gives once, few, many or a size class.

v_gene	d_gene	j_gene	abundance	CDR3aa	CDR3nt
TRBV9	-	TRBJ2-5	-	CASSVGTAQETQYF	TGTGCCAGCAGCGTAGGTACAGCCCAAGAGACCCAGTACTTC
TRBV5-1	-	TRBJ2-3	-	CASSFGFGRGPEDTQYF	TGCGCCAGCAGCTTTGGGTTTGGGCGGGGACCGGAAGATACGCAGTATTTT
TRBV5-4	-	TRBJ2-3	-	CASSLSTYTDTQYF	TGTGCCAGCAGCTTATCGACTTACACAGATACGCAGTATTTT
TRBV10-3	TRBD1	TRBJ2-1	-	CAIRGTGGDGEQFF	TGTGCCATCAGAGGGACAGGGGGAGACGGTGAGCAGTTCTTC
TRBV4-1	-	TRBJ1-2	-	CASSQQAINYGYTF	TGCGCCAGCAGCCAGCAGGCAATTAACTATGGCTACACCTTC
TRBV7-9	-	TRBJ2-3	-	CASSLTSGGFADTQYF	TGTGCCAGCAGCTTAACGTCGGGGGGCTTCGCAGATACGCAGTATTTT
TRBV2	-	TRBJ1-1	-	CASKDSHLTEAFF	TGTGCCAGTAAGGACAGTCATCTCACTGAAGCTTTCTTT
TRBV2	-	TRBJ2-3	few	CASSGDTAQYF	TGTGCCAGCAGTGGGGACACTGCGCAGTATTTT
TRBV11-2	TRBD1	TRBJ2-7	-	CASSSVRGGGEQYF	TGTGCCAGCAGCTCCGTTAGAGGGGGCGGCGAGCAGTACTTC
TRBV11-2	TRBD1	TRBJ2-5	-	CASSLFERDRNQETQYF	TGTGCCAGCAGCTTATTTGAAAGGGACAGGAACCAAGAGACCCAGTACTTC
TRBV7-6	TRBD1	TRBJ1-1	-	CASSLMPLGQASNTEAFF	TGTGCCAGCAGCTTAATGCCCCTCGGACAGGCCTCGAACACTGAAGCTTTCTTT
TRBV10-1	-	TRBJ2-3	once	CASSPFLDTQYF	TGCGCCAGCAGTCCCTTCTTGGATACGCAGTATTTT
TRBV6-5	TRBD1	TRBJ1-6	-	CASSKQGRDSPLHF	TGTGCCAGCAGTAAACAGGGGCGGGATTCACCCCTCCACTTT
TRBV6-5	TRBD1	TRBJ1-3	few	CASRGTGPGNTIYF	TGTGCCAGCAGAGGGACAGGCCCTGGAAACACCATATATTTT
TRBV4-1	-	TRBJ2-7	few	CASSRGGSSREQYF	TGCGCCAGCAGCCGAGGAGGGTCCTCTAGGGAGCAGTACTTC
TRBV5-6	TRBD1	TRBJ2-7	-	CASSAMTGVHEQYF	TGTGCCAGCAGCGCGATGACAGGGGTCCACGAGCAGTACTTC
TRBV7-8	-	TRBJ2-3	-	CASSYRRQLSTDTQYF	TGTGCCAGCAGCTACCGCAGACAGCTAAGCACAGATACGCAGTATTTT
TRBV18	-	TRBJ2-1	-	CASSESRGNNEQFF	TGTGCCAGCTCAGAGTCGCGGGGTAACAATGAGCAGTTCTTC
TRBV11-3	-	TRBJ2-3	few	CASRPRVGGPDTQYF	TGTGCCAGCAGACCTAGGGTCGGGGGGCCAGATACGCAGTATTTT
TRBV6-1	-	TRBJ2-7	-	CASSVKQGEQYF	TGTGCCAGCAGTGTGAAACAGGGCGAGCAGTACTTC
TRBV6-4	TRBD1	TRBJ2-2	-	CASRSGQHTGELFF	TGTGCCAGCAGATCGGGACAGCACACCGGGGAGCTGTTTTTT
TRBV11-3	-	TRBJ2-4	-	CASSLDRVNIQYF	TGTGCCAGCAGCTTAGACAGGGTTAACATTCAGTACTTC
TRBV6-5	TRBD1	TRBJ2-5	-	CASSRQGAETQYF	TGTGCCAGCAGCCGACAGGGGGCAGAGACCCAGTACTTC
TRBV4-1	-	TRBJ2-3	few	CASSRFPRRVTSTDTQYF	TGCGCCAGCAGCCGTTTCCCTCGGCGGGTTACTAGCACAGATACGCAGTATTTT
TRBV18	TRBD1	TRBJ1-2	-	CASSPMDRADYGYTF	TGTGCCAGCTCACCGATGGACAGGGCCGACTATGGCTACACCTTC
TRBV5-5	-	TRBJ1-4	-	CASSKGGTTNEKLFF	TGTGCCAGCAGCAAGGGGGGGACAACTAATGAAAAACTGTTTTTT
TRBV11-2	-	TRBJ2-3	once	CASSQLDTQYF	TGTGCCAGCAGCCAGTTGGATACGCAGTATTTT
TRBV6-5	-	TRBJ1-2	-	CASSFGRPNYGYTF	TGTGCCAGCAGTTTTGGGCGCCCTAACTATGGCTACACCTTC
TRBV10-3	-	TRBJ1-5	-	CAIRGGWEEPQHF	TGTGCCATCAGGGGGGGATGGGAGGAACCCCAGCATTTT
TRBV7-9	TRBD1	TRBJ2-7	few	CASSPRQGFDEQYF	TGTGCCAGCAGCCCCCGACAGGGATTTGACGAGCAGTACTTC
TRBV5-1	TRBD1	TRBJ2-7	-	CASSPVGQGYYEQYF	TGCGCCAGCAGCCCAGTCGGACAGGGCTACTACGAGCAGTACTTC
TRBV5-1	TRBD1	TRBJ1-1	-	CASSLEAGGVVSEAFF	TGCGCCAGCAGCTTAGAGGCAGGGGGCGTAGTGTCTGAAGCTTTCTTT
TRBV19	-	TRBJ1-5	-	CASSIDRGNQPQHF	TGTGCCAGTAGTATAGACAGGGGCAATCAGCCCCAGCATTTT
TRBV14	-	TRBJ2-2	-	CASSGGVYTGELFF	TGTGCCAGCAGCGGAGGGGTATACACCGGGGAGCTGTTTTTT
TRBV18	-	TRBJ1-1	once	CASSPQGGGEAFF	TGTGCCAGCTCACCACAGGGGGGGGGTGAAGCTTTCTTT
TRBV6-1	TRBD1	TRBJ1-4	-	CASRDGTGVEKLFF	TGTGCCAGCCGGGACGGGACAGGGGTTGAAAAACTGTTTTTT
TRBV6-1	-	TRBJ2-6	-	CATAQEPSGANVLTF	TGTGCCACCGCCCAGGAACCCTCTGGGGCCAACGTCCTGACTTTC
TRBV14	-	TRBJ1-1	few	CASSPYPAEAFF	TGTGCCAGCAGCCCGTACCCAGCTGAAGCTTTCTTT
TRBV2	TRBD1	TRBJ2-7	once	CASSGLAAGGYEQYF	TGTGCCAGCAGTGGTCTCGCGGCAGGGGGCTACGAGCAGTACTTC
TRBV5-6	TRBD1	TRBJ1-2	-	CASSPTGVYGYTF	TGTGCCAGCAGTCCGACAGGGGTCTATGGCTACACCTTC
TRBV4-1	TRBD1	TRBJ2-7	-	CASSQGTGDIYEQYF	TGCGCCAGCAGCCAAGGGACAGGGGATATCTACGAGCAGTACTTC
TRBV5-1	-	TRBJ1-2	-	CASSLVPANYGYTF	TGCGCCAGCAGCTTGGTTCCGGCTAACTATGGCTACACCTTC
TRBV6-1	-	TRBJ2-7	few	CASKTDGSYEQYF	TGTGCCAGCAAGACGGACGGGAGCTACGAGCAGTACTTC
TRBV7-2	-	TRBJ2-1	few	CASSLLLRGGRNNEQFF	TGTGCCAGCAGCTTACTCCTTAGGGGGGGGCGAAACAATGAGCAGTTCTTC
TRBV11-2	TRBD2	TRBJ2-5	-	CASSLVGLAGLQETQYF	TGTGCCAGCAGCTTAGTAGGGCTAGCGGGCTTACAAGAGACCCAGTACTTC
TRBV7-2	TRBD2	TRBJ2-2	few	CASSISGGTGELFF	TGTGCCAGCAGCATTAGCGGGGGAACCGGGGAGCTGTTTTTT
TRBV5-6	TRBD1	TRBJ2-6	-	CASSFGTGGANVLTF	TGTGCCAGCAGCTTTGGGACAGGCGGGGCCAACGTCCTGACTTTC
TRBV6-1	-	TRBJ1-5	-	CASTHSRGQPQHF	TGTGCCAGCACTCACTCCCGGGGTCAGCCCCAGCATTTT
TRBV14	TRBD2	TRBJ2-1	once	CASSQDRGDEQFF	TGTGCCAGCAGCCAAGATCGGGGGGACGAGCAGTTCTTC
TRBV10-1	TRBD2	TRBJ2-1	-	CASSAALAGGEQFF	TGCGCCAGCAGTGCCGCTCTAGCGGGAGGTGAGCAGTTCTTC
TRBV19	TRBD1	TRBJ1-1	-	CASSIGGQGAPSF	TGTGCCAGTAGTATAGGCGGACAGGGGGCCCCTTCCTTT
TRBV7-9	-	TRBJ2-7	-	CASSSGEALGDEQYF	TGTGCCAGCAGCTCAGGCGAGGCGCTAGGGGACGAGCAGTACTTC